A single sample gave rise to the 8 T cell receptor beta chains below, sequenced in a study of cytomegalovirus exposure and HLA in healthy donors (TCRdb year 2017). Library preparation used the immunoSEQ multiplex PCR assay. For the multiplex PCR, a mixture combining 60 forward primers for TCR Vbeta segments and 13 reverse primers for TCR Jbeta segments was used. TCRdb took over this immuneACCESS table, retaining in-frame rearrangements with V and J assigned. Such tables are incomplete; in checked studies, under half of the missing clones stem from an unresolved V gene, and the remainder is unexplained. The sample's table covers about 210,000 clones. 0.75% to 1% of the sample is in the top ten clones. Sample: PBMCs. The receptor source for this set is a woman in her twenties or thirties in good health and CMV-seropositive.

V usage is TRBV28 and J usage is TRBJ2-4; D call uncertain. The CDR3 is 11 residues long. The V end was cut by 11 bases, the J end by 8 bases, with 13 bases between. Germline lookup yields CDR1 MDHEN and CDR2 SYDVKM. The CDR3 here is CASSYRDIQYF. The CDR3 DNA reads TGTGCCTCCTCTTACCGGGACATTCAGTACTTC.

The J gene is TRBJ1-1, the V gene TRBV19, with D tentatively TRBD1 (6 bases). Trimming left V 2 bases short and J 3 bases short, with 10 bases between. The CDR3 totals 14 residues. From germline, CDR1 is LNHDA and CDR2 SQIVND (reference sequence). This CDR3 reads CASSINTGYTEAFF. The CDR3 DNA sequence: TGTGCCAGTAGTATAAATACAGGGTACACTGAAGCTTTCTTT.

The V gene is TRBV5-6, the J gene TRBJ2-7; weak D call: TRBD1 (6 bases). Germline V gives CDR1 SGHDT, CDR2 YYEEEE. V lost 0 bases to trimming and J lost 2 bases, with 15 bases between them. This CDR3 has 16 amino acids. CDR3 nucleotide sequence: TGTGCCAGCAGCTTGGTTGCGCCCCAGGGGACCTACGAGCAGTACTTC. Translating gives CASSLVAPQGTYEQYF.

The genes are TRBV27 and TRBJ1-2; D gene unclear. The CDR3 length is 14 residues. The germline gives CDR1 MNHEY, CDR2 SMNVEV (reference sequence). Trimming took 6 bases from V and 2 from J, leaving 13 bases between them. In DNA form, the CDR3 reads TGTGCCAGCAGCCCCCGAGACACCAACTATGGCTACACCTTC. Its protein is CASSPRDTNYGYTF.

V gene TRBV4-1 combines with J gene TRBJ2-2, with 7 nucleotides matching TRBD1. Germline CDR1 reads MGHRA; CDR2 reads YSYEKL. V lost 1 base and J lost 4; bases outside the gene matches: 3. CDR3 length: 15 amino acids. The CDR3: CASSQAGTATGELFF. In DNA, the CDR3 is TGCGCCAGCAGCCAAGCCGGGACAGCCACCGGGGAGCTGTTTTTT.

The chain employs TRBV4-3 and TRBJ1-4; TRBD1 agrees at 9 bases. CDR3 size: 17 residues. With 0 bases clipped from V and 6 bases from J, the junction kept 8 bases outside the gene matches. CDR1 LGHNA and CDR2 YSLEER come from the germline V gene. Here the CDR3 reads CASSQDPPGTGYEKLFF. CDR3 coding DNA: TGCGCCAGCAGCCAAGACCCCCCTGGGACAGGGTATGAAAAACTGTTTTTT.

The chain joins TRBV5-4 to TRBJ2-5; 13 bases line up with TRBD2. V lost 4 bases and J lost 4; bases outside the gene matches: 10. The CDR3 runs 17 residues. Germline CDR1 SGHNT, CDR2 YYREEE (reference sequence). The CDR3: CASSLGGTSGTGETQYF. The CDR3 DNA sequence: TGTGCCAGCAGCCTCGGAGGGACTAGCGGGACTGGAGAGACCCAGTACTTC.

This sequence joins TRBV7-9 and TRBJ2-5; weak D call: TRBD1 (6 bases). The germline gives CDR1 SEHNR, CDR2 FQNEAQ (reference sequence). This CDR3 has 14 amino acids. The V end lost 8 bases, the J end lost 0 bases, and 13 bases lay between the germline ends. The CDR3 region is CASRPGQYQETQYF. The CDR3 DNA reads as TGTGCCAGCCGTCCTGGACAGTACCAAGAGACCCAGTACTTC.